This T cell receptor (beta chain) was documented in a study of cytomegalovirus exposure and HLA in healthy donors. Study results and limitations: TCR beta sequences reportedly predicted the HLA-A and HLA-B alleles of most subjects accurately.

PCR amplification relied on 60 Vbeta primers (plus 13 Jbeta primers). Sequencing used immunoSEQ multiplex PCR; TCRdb keeps in-frame clones, though not all of them. The sample contains about 190,000 clones, approximately 84% of which appear only once. With respect to this clone: The antigen remains undetermined.

The sequence came from a man aged 45-60 years in good health and CMV-seronegative. Sequenced: PBMCs.

The DNA for the CDR3 is TGTGCCAGCAGCTTAAAATTTTTAGGGGGTTTGAACACCGGGGAGCTGTTTTTT. Translation: CASSLKFLGGLNTGELFF. The chain is built from TRBV7-3 and TRBJ2-2; D may be TRBD1 (6 bases). Per germline, CDR1 SGHTA and CDR2 FQGTGA. Deletions cut 1 base from V and 1 base from J, with 16 bases between. This CDR3 is built from 18 residues.